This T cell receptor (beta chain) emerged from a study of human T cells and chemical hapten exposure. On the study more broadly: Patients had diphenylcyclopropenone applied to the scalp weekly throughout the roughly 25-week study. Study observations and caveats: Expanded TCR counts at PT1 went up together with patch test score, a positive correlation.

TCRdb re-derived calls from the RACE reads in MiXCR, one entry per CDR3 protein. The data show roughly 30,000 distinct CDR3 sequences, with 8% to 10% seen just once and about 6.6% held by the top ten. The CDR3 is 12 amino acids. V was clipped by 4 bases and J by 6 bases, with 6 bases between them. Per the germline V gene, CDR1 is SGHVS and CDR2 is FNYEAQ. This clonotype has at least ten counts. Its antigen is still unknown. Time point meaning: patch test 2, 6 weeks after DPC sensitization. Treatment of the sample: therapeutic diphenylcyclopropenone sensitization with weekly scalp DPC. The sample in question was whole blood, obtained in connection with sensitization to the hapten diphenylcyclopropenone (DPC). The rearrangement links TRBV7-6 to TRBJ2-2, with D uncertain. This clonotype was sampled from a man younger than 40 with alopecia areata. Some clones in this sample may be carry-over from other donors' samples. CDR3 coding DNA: TGTGCCAGCAGCTCGCCGGCCGGGGAGCTGTTTTTT. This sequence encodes CASSSPAGELFF.